One and the same sample provided the 30 T cell receptor beta chains below, sequenced in a study of post-analysis software for immune sequencing data. Their antigen targets remain unknown. Prepared libraries of TCR beta cDNA carried unique molecular identifiers. TCRdb re-derived calls from the PCR reads in MiXCR, one entry per CDR3 protein. This sample has 600,000 to 750,000 distinct CDR3 sequences; 55% to 60% occur once, and the top ten carry roughly 10%. Study findings and constraints: TRBV5-6, TRBV5-1 and TRBV20-1 belonged to a set of roughly 5 TRBV segments that were more frequent in patients than controls.

Specimen: blood. Every receptor here comes from a girl aged 2 to 9 with multiple sclerosis.

This sequence joins TRBV5-1 and TRBJ1-4; 7 bases align to TRBD1. Trimming cost V 1 base and J 6 bases; bases outside gene matches: 6. Germline CDR1 reads SGHRS; CDR2 reads YFSETQ. This CDR3 has 15 residues. The chain's CDR3 is CASSLPKGQDEKLFF. The CDR3 coding sequence is TGCGCCAGCAGCTTGCCCAAAGGACAGGATGAAAAACTGTTTTTT.

This chain connects TRBV15 to TRBJ2-7, with 9 positions matching TRBD1. Unmatched junction bases numbered 2, after V lost 3 bases and J lost 2 bases. The CDR3 length is 14 residues. Germline CDR1 LNHNV, CDR2 YYDKDF (reference sequence). CDR3 loop: CATSRTGGAYEQYF. In DNA form, the CDR3 reads TGTGCCACCAGCAGGACAGGGGGGGCCTACGAGCAGTACTTC.

There are many counts of this clonotype. J is TRBJ2-3 and V is TRBV4-2; 7 bases line up with TRBD2. Per germline, CDR1 LGHNA and CDR2 YNFKEQ. The CDR3 is 14 amino acids. V shed 5 bases and J 2 bases; nucleotides not matched to a gene: 4. The chain's CDR3 is CASSGLAVTDTQYF. CDR3 DNA sequence: TGTGCCAGCAGCGGGCTAGCGGTCACAGATACGCAGTATTTT.

The chain recombines TRBV20-1 with TRBJ1-5; TRBD1 matches at 7 bases. In germline, CDR1 is DFQATT, CDR2 SNEGSKA (reference sequence). After removal of 0 bases from V and 7 bases from J, the junction contained 6 bases not matched to a gene. The CDR3 contains 14 residues. In DNA form, the CDR3 reads TGCAGTGCTAGAGATCTCAGGGGGAAACAGCCCCAGCATTTT. Protein product: CSARDLRGKQPQHF.

The chain couples TRBV12-3 or TRBV12-4 to TRBJ2-1; 8 bases match TRBD2. V gave up 6 bases and J gave up 4 bases; unmatched junction bases: 11. The CDR3 loop spans 16 amino acids. CDR3 DNA: TGTGCCAGCAGATCCCATAGCGGGGCCCCATACAATGAGCAGTTCTTC. Its translation is CASRSHSGAPYNEQFF.

The chain couples TRBV20-1 to TRBJ2-5, with TRBD1 identical over 9 bases. The DNA end lines up better with TRBJ2-7; the J call may be wrong. Germline assignment: CDR1 DFQATT and CDR2 SNEGSKA (reference sequence). This CDR3 is 15 amino acids long. CDR3 nucleotide sequence: TGCAGTGCTAGTGGAACAGGGGGCTCATCCTACGAGCAGTACTTC. Translation gives CSASGTGGSSYEQYF.

The J gene is TRBJ1-5, the V gene TRBV27; D unresolved. V was cut by 5 bases and J by 5 bases, with 10 bases left in between. Germline CDR1 MNHEY, CDR2 SMNVEV (reference sequence). This CDR3 comprises 13 residues. CDR3 sequence reads: CASSPPGDQPQHF. The DNA of the CDR3 is TGTGCCAGCAGTCCCCCTGGGGATCAGCCCCAGCATTTT.

This chain links TRBV9 with TRBJ1-1; no firm D call. The CDR3 totals 12 residues. The germline gives CDR1 SGDLS, CDR2 YYNGEE. The V end was cut by 0 bases, the J end by 11 bases, with 11 bases between. The CDR3 here is CASSVERGGAFF. In nucleotides, the CDR3 is TGTGCCAGCAGCGTAGAGCGGGGTGGCGCTTTCTTT.

The chain links TRBV9 to TRBJ2-1; no definite D call. The V end lost 0 bases, the J end lost 4 bases, and 11 bases lay between the germline ends. Germline V gives CDR1 SGDLS, CDR2 YYNGEE. The length of the CDR3 is 15 residues. In DNA form, the CDR3 reads TGTGCCAGCAGCGTAGATGACAATACGTACAATGAGCAGTTCTTC. Translation: CASSVDDNTYNEQFF.

Only a few counts were recorded for this clonotype. The J gene is TRBJ1-2, the V gene TRBV29-1, with TRBD1 identical over 10 bases. This CDR3 is 15 amino acids long. After removal of 5 bases from V and 3 bases from J, the junction contained 9 bases not matched to a gene. CDR1 is SQVTM, CDR2 ANQGSEA, per germline. CDR3 residues: CSVRTSGQGYYGYTF. The CDR3 DNA reads as TGCAGCGTTCGGACCTCGGGACAGGGGTACTATGGCTACACCTTC.

V is TRBV6-1 and J is TRBJ2-5; a weak D match, TRBD2 (5 bases). The J call is in doubt because the DNA end fits TRBJ2-7 better. From germline, CDR1 is MNHNS and CDR2 SASEGT. The CDR3 contains 14 residues. The CDR3 reads CASKEATALYEQYF. The CDR3 DNA sequence: TGTGCCAGCAAGGAGGCAACAGCCCTCTACGAGCAGTACTTC.

CDR3 in amino acids: CAWSLAGFRADTQYF. The CDR3 bases are TGTGCCTGGAGCCTAGCGGGATTCCGAGCAGATACGCAGTATTTT. The gene calls are TRBV30 and TRBJ2-3; TRBD2 aligns across 9 bases. The CDR3 is made up of 15 amino acids. V dropped 3 bases and J dropped 4; count of bases not matched to a gene: 8. CDR1 and CDR2 from the germline V gene are GTSNPN and SVGIG (reference sequence).

V usage is TRBV10-3 and J usage is TRBJ1-5, with 7 bases identical to TRBD1. This CDR3 spans 13 amino acids. Germline values: CDR1 ENHRY, CDR2 SYGVKD. The V gene end was trimmed by 6 bases and the J gene end by 6 bases; junction bases not matched to a gene: 5. DNA for the CDR3: TGTGCCATCAGCGCGGGACAGAGTCAGCCCCAGCATTTT. This sequence encodes CAISAGQSQPQHF.

V gene TRBV20-1 combines with J gene TRBJ2-7, with 8 bases aligning to TRBD2. With the DNA end fitting TRBJ2-5 better, the J assignment may be wrong. CDR1 DFQATT and CDR2 SNEGSKA come from the germline V gene (reference sequence). The CDR3 sequence is 14 residues long. This CDR3 is CSASPSGFTGTQYF. The CDR3 DNA is TGCAGTGCTAGCCCTAGCGGGTTCACGGGGACCCAGTACTTC.

The chain recombines TRBV15 with TRBJ2-1, with D unresolved. Trimming removed 3 bases from V and 10 bases from J, with 10 bases in between. Per germline, CDR1 LNHNV and CDR2 YYDKDF (reference sequence). The CDR3 is made up of 12 amino acids. CDR3 in DNA: TGTGCCACCAGCAGCACAGCTGGGGAGCAGTTCTTC. Translating gives CATSSTAGEQFF.

This clonotype was seen a handful of times. The chain is built from TRBV20-1 and TRBJ2-1; 8 nucleotides agree with TRBD1. The CDR3 runs to 17 residues. In germline, CDR1 is DFQATT, CDR2 SNEGSKA (reference sequence). J lost 0 bases, V lost 1 base, and 8 bases had no gene match. CDR3 nucleotide sequence: TGCAGTGCTAGAGTGCTCATGGACAGGGCCTCCTACAATGAGCAGTTCTTC. It codes for CSARVLMDRASYNEQFF.

The chain has TRBV29-1 and TRBJ2-3; a weak D match, TRBD1 (5 bases). The CDR3 covers 13 residues. V lost 4 bases and J 3 bases, leaving 11 bases between the germline ends. CDR1 SQVTM and CDR2 ANQGSEA come from the germline V gene. CDR3 in DNA: TGCAGCGTTGGGCAGGGCGAAACAGATACGCAGTATTTT. This codes for CSVGQGETDTQYF.

The rearrangement links TRBV3-1 to TRBJ2-3; 8 nucleotides align to TRBD2. The CDR3 runs to 13 residues. In germline, CDR1 is LGHDT, CDR2 YNNKEL (reference sequence). With 8 bases clipped from V and 5 bases from J, the junction kept 6 bases outside the gene matches. The CDR3 protein is CASSAGGVDTQYF. The DNA for the CDR3 is TGTGCCAGCTCTGCGGGGGGTGTAGATACGCAGTATTTT.

CDR3 in amino acids: CSARDRDRYEQYF. The CDR3 nucleotides read TGCAGTGCTAGAGATCGGGACCGCTACGAGCAGTACTTC. V is TRBV20-1 and J is TRBJ2-7, with D perhaps TRBD1 or TRBD2 (5 bases each). The CDR3 totals 13 residues. V lost 0 bases, J lost 3 bases, and 9 bases lay in between. CDR1 and CDR2 (germline): DFQATT, SNEGSKA (reference sequence).

The CDR3 coding sequence is TGCAGTGCTAGACTACTAGCGGGGGGGTTTTCCGGGGAGCTGTTTTTT. Amino acids: CSARLLAGGFSGELFF. This chain connects TRBV20-1 to TRBJ2-2; 13 nucleotides agree with TRBD2. The junction had 6 bases not matched to a gene; V was cut back by 2 bases and J by 6 bases. The CDR3 consists of 16 residues. Germline CDR1 is DFQATT and CDR2 is SNEGSKA (reference sequence).

The rearrangement joins TRBV29-1 to TRBJ1-6; D is undetermined. The germline V gene encodes CDR1 SQVTM and CDR2 ANQGSEA. There are 12 residues in the CDR3. V was cut by 4 bases and J by 14 bases, with 15 bases left in between. The CDR3 loop reads CSVGAGKGSLHF. DNA for the CDR3: TGCAGCGTTGGGGCAGGCAAGGGATCCCTCCACTTT. The whole variable domain, remainder taken from reference TRBV29-1 and TRBJ1-6, is SAVISQKPSRDICQRGTSLTIQCQVDSQVTMMFWYRQQPGQSLTLIATANQGSEATYESGFVIDKFPISRPNLTFSTLTVSNMSPEDSSIYLCSVGAGKGSLHFGNGTRLTVT.

The chain employs TRBV11-2 and TRBJ2-1; 13 nucleotides match TRBD2. V dropped 3 bases and J dropped 4; count of bases not matched to a gene: 18. The length of the CDR3 is 21 residues. The germline CDR1 and CDR2 sequences are SGHAT and FQNNGV. This chain's CDR3 is CASSLLGRTSGSIVRYNEQFF. The CDR3 region has the DNA TGTGCCAGCAGCTTGTTGGGCAGGACTAGCGGGAGCATAGTCCGATACAATGAGCAGTTCTTC.

This clonotype occurred once. The CDR3 region is CASSHRTSGYTF. DNA of the CDR3: TGTGCCAGCAGCCACCGGACCTCCGGCTACACCTTC. The chain uses TRBV3-1 and TRBJ1-2, with D uncertain. This CDR3 has 12 amino acids. Germline values: CDR1 LGHDT, CDR2 YNNKEL (reference sequence). V shed 3 bases and J shed 8 bases, with 10 bases lying between them.

Points on this clonotype: The germline gene is not matched at one end of the junction; a read error may be the cause. This chain uses TRBV4-2 with TRBJ1-2, with D tentatively TRBD1 (6 bases). The CDR3 length is 14 residues. The germline gives CDR1 LGHNA, CDR2 YNFKEQ. The CDR3 region is CASGEGGPNYGYTF. The CDR3 coding sequence is TGTGCCAGCGGAGAGGGGGGTCCTAACTATGGCTACACCTTT.

V is TRBV6-6 and J is TRBJ2-1; 12 bases fit TRBD2. The CDR3 extends over 17 amino acids. CDR1 is MNHNY and CDR2 is SVGAGI in the germline V gene (reference sequence). V shed 0 bases and J 5 bases; nucleotides not matched to a gene: 5. The CDR3 sequence is CASSYSASGRADNEQFF. DNA of the CDR3: TGTGCCAGCAGTTACTCGGCTAGCGGGAGGGCCGACAATGAGCAGTTCTTC.

This clonotype has a handful of counts. This chain links TRBV11-2 with TRBJ1-5; D unresolved. Trimming pared 1 base from V and 5 bases from J, leaving 9 bases between. The CDR3 spans 14 residues. CDR1 SGHAT and CDR2 FQNNGV come from the germline V gene. The CDR3 region is CASSLAPGDQPQHF. DNA for the CDR3: TGTGCCAGCAGCTTAGCCCCCGGCGATCAGCCCCAGCATTTT.

This clonotype was observed a few times. The chain couples TRBV12-5 to TRBJ2-1; D remains ambiguous. The length of the CDR3 is 14 residues. Germline V CDR1 and CDR2: LGHNT, FRNRAP. V was cut by 5 bases and J by 2 bases, with 10 bases left in between. The CDR3 region is CASGPKLAYNEQFF. The CDR3 DNA sequence: TGTGCTAGTGGTCCCAAGCTCGCCTACAATGAGCAGTTCTTC.

The chain recombines TRBV24-1 with TRBJ2-1; D might be TRBD1 (6 bases). V gave up 2 bases and J gave up 6 bases, with 13 bases separating them. Germline-derived CDR1 and CDR2 are KGHDR and SFDVKD. The CDR3 totals 15 residues. CDR3 amino acids: CATSDSGRGVNEQFF. The CDR3 DNA follows: TGTGCCACCAGTGATTCCGGCAGGGGCGTCAATGAGCAGTTCTTC.

The V gene is TRBV29-1, the J gene TRBJ1-1, with TRBD1 matching over 7 bases. The length of the CDR3 is 15 residues. In germline, CDR1 is SQVTM, CDR2 ANQGSEA. V dropped 0 bases and J dropped 0; count of bases not matched to a gene: 4. Written as DNA, the CDR3 is TGCAGCGTTGAAGACCGACAGGGAATGAACACTGAAGCTTTCTTT. This sequence encodes CSVEDRQGMNTEAFF.

The chain employs TRBV7-2 and TRBJ2-5; D is tentatively TRBD1 or TRBD2 (5 bases each). The J call could be wrong; TRBJ2-7 is a better fit for the DNA end. This CDR3 has 15 amino acids. Germline V CDR1 and CDR2: SGHTA, FQGNSA. CDR3 in DNA: TGTGCCAGCAGCTTACGACCAGGGACCGACTACGAGCAGTACTTC. Encoded protein: CASSLRPGTDYEQYF.